Listed below are T cell receptor beta chains from one sample, sequenced in a study of T cells in Graves' hyperthyroidism and ophthalmopathy. TCRdb ran MiXCR on the multiplex PCR reads and lists one entry per CDR3 protein. The sample holds 450,000 to 600,000 distinct CDR3 sequences, nearly 20% seen once. Sequenced material: blood. These receptors were obtained from a man aged 35-49 years with Graves' ophthalmopathy. CDR3s include the opening cysteine and the closing phenylalanine or tryptophan. D genes are given only for firm matches. Where a row states a size, it is once, few, many or the class of an expanded clone; other rows omit it.

CDR3 protein: CASSLSHQPQHF
CDR3 DNA: TGTGCCAGCAGCCTCTCCCATCAGCCCCAGCATTTT
J gene: TRBJ1-5
D gene: .
V gene: TRBV7-8
clone size: .

CDR3 protein: CATSVGGIDEQYF
CDR3 DNA: TGTGCCACCAGTGTAGGGGGCATCGACGAGCAGTACTTC
J gene: TRBJ2-7
D gene: TRBD1
V gene: TRBV24-1
clone size: few

CDR3 protein: CASSQPNGGVHF
CDR3 DNA: TGTGCCAGCAGCCAACCAAACGGGGGGGTGCACTTC
J gene: TRBJ2-5
D gene: TRBD2
V gene: TRBV3-1
clone size: .

CDR3 protein: CSARTSGTTDTQYF
CDR3 DNA: TGCAGTGCACGGACTAGCGGGACAACAGATACGCAGTATTTT
J gene: TRBJ2-3
D gene: TRBD2
V gene: TRBV20-1
clone size: .

CDR3 protein: CASSQGMQATYEQYF
CDR3 DNA: TGTGCCAGCAGCCAAGGTATGCAGGCTACCTACGAGCAGTACTTC
J gene: TRBJ2-7
D gene: .
V gene: TRBV5-8
clone size: .

CDR3 protein: CASSFRDRGSKNIQYF
CDR3 DNA: TGTGCCAGTAGCTTCCGGGACAGGGGTTCCAAAAACATTCAGTACTTC
J gene: TRBJ2-4
D gene: TRBD1
V gene: TRBV11-2
clone size: .

CDR3 protein: CASRPGTGRYEQYF
CDR3 DNA: TGTGCCAGCAGGCCCGGGACCGGTCGATACGAGCAGTACTTC
J gene: TRBJ2-7
D gene: .
V gene: TRBV28
clone size: .

CDR3 protein: CASTRGTSGSNEQFF
CDR3 DNA: TGTGCCAGCACCCGAGGGACTAGCGGGAGCAATGAGCAGTTCTTC
J gene: TRBJ2-1
D gene: TRBD2
V gene: TRBV6-2/TRBV6-3
clone size: many

CDR3 protein: CASSRGQGWEQYF
CDR3 DNA: TGTGCCAGCAGTCGAGGACAGGGCTGGGAGCAGTACTTC
J gene: TRBJ2-7
D gene: TRBD1
V gene: TRBV3-1
clone size: many

CDR3 protein: CATSPTGNSYEQYF
CDR3 DNA: TGTGCCACCAGCCCCACAGGAAACTCCTACGAGCAGTACTTC
J gene: TRBJ2-7
D gene: .
V gene: TRBV15
clone size: many

CDR3 protein: CSARVTEGAFF
CDR3 DNA: TGCAGTGCTAGAGTCACCGAGGGAGCTTTCTTT
J gene: TRBJ1-1
D gene: .
V gene: TRBV20-1
clone size: .

CDR3 protein: CASDLSRRARGYTF
CDR3 DNA: TGTGCCAGCGACCTCTCACGGAGGGCGAGGGGCTACACCTTC
J gene: TRBJ1-2
D gene: .
V gene: TRBV6-1
clone size: many

CDR3 protein: CASSRYGGNSYEQYF
CDR3 DNA: TGTGCCAGCAGCCGCTACGGGGGGAACTCCTACGAGCAGTACTTC
J gene: TRBJ2-7
D gene: TRBD2
V gene: TRBV3-1
clone size: many

CDR3 protein: CASEIAGGPTDTQYF
CDR3 DNA: TGTGCCAGCGAAATAGCGGGAGGGCCCACAGATACGCAGTATTTT
J gene: TRBJ2-3
D gene: TRBD2
V gene: TRBV28
clone size: many

CDR3 protein: CATSRDTAGGWDEQYF
CDR3 DNA: TGTGCCACCAGCAGAGATACGGCAGGGGGTTGGGACGAGCAGTACTTC
J gene: TRBJ2-7
D gene: TRBD1
V gene: TRBV15
clone size: many

CDR3 protein: CASSLGQGSSYNEQFF
CDR3 DNA: TGTGCCAGCAGCTTGGGACAGGGGAGCTCCTACAATGAGCAGTTCTTC
J gene: TRBJ2-1
D gene: TRBD1
V gene: TRBV7-3
clone size: .

CDR3 protein: CSAMGEGEFVGIHEQYF
CDR3 DNA: TGCAGTGCTATGGGGGAGGGCGAGTTCGTGGGCATCCACGAGCAGTACTTC
J gene: TRBJ2-7
D gene: TRBD2
V gene: TRBV20-1
clone size: many

CDR3 protein: CASSLGGVAGGRGFF
CDR3 DNA: TGTGCCAGCAGCTTGGGAGGAGTAGCGGGGGGCCGGGGGTTCTTC
J gene: TRBJ2-1
D gene: TRBD2
V gene: TRBV5-4
clone size: .

CDR3 protein: CASSPSWDGHSPLHF
CDR3 DNA: TGTGCCAGCAGTCCTTCGTGGGACGGCCATTCACCCCTCCACTTT
J gene: TRBJ1-6
D gene: .
V gene: TRBV12-3/TRBV12-4
clone size: many

CDR3 protein: CASSSTGGWQYF
CDR3 DNA: TGTGCCAGCAGTTCGACAGGGGGATGGCAGTACTTC
J gene: TRBJ2-7
D gene: TRBD1
V gene: TRBV6-1
clone size: many

CDR3 protein: CSSQGTGVPTQYF
CDR3 DNA: TGCAGTTCACAGGGAACGGGAGTCCCGACCCAGTACTTC
J gene: TRBJ2-5
D gene: .
V gene: TRBV20-1
clone size: .

CDR3 protein: CASSWTPVQPQHF
CDR3 DNA: TGTGCCAGCAGTTGGACGCCGGTTCAGCCCCAGCATTTT
J gene: TRBJ1-5
D gene: .
V gene: TRBV6-2/TRBV6-3
clone size: few